The 2 T cell receptor beta chains given below trace back to one sample, sequenced in a study of blood T cells in healthy people across ages. The second PCR ran roughly 7 to 12 cycles with a sample-barcoded 5' primer and J-beta primers. Each CDR3 protein is one row after TCRdb ran MiXCR on the 5' RACE reads. The table has a few hundred thousand distinct CDR3 sequences, 25% to 30% seen once; the top ten hold 29%. Sequencing was carried out using blood. The receptors stem from a woman in her seventies in good health.

This clonotype was picked up a small number of times. The chain has TRBV5-1 and TRBJ2-3; no firm D call. Trimming left V 4 bases short and J 4 bases short, with 10 bases between. The CDR3 runs to 13 residues. CDR1 and CDR2 from the germline V gene are SGHRS and YFSETQ. The CDR3 is CASSVIFSDTQYF. The CDR3 nucleotides are TGCGCCAGCAGCGTCATTTTCTCAGATACGCAGTATTTT.

V gene TRBV20-1 combines with J gene TRBJ2-1; D gene ambiguous. From germline, CDR1 is DFQATT and CDR2 SNEGSKA (reference sequence). Trimming stripped 3 bases from V and 5 bases from J, with 8 bases between. The CDR3 totals 12 residues. CDR3 amino acids: CSARGYDNEQFF. Written as DNA, the CDR3 is TGCAGTGCTAGGGGCTATGACAATGAGCAGTTCTTC.